The sequence of this T cell receptor (beta chain) was determined in a study of blood T cell repertoires in COVID-19. Study summary: The study drew acute and convalescent COVID-19 samples from the United States, Italy and Spain.

Only in-frame clones appear in the TCRdb table, and some are missing; sequencing was by immunoSEQ multiplex PCR. This table has about 310,000 clones, approximately 86% appearing once. The V end lost 6 bases, the J end lost 5 bases, and 20 bases lay between the germline ends. CDR3 length equals 15 residues. From germline, CDR1 is MDHEN and CDR2 SYDVKM. Sequences were obtained from peripheral blood. The source of this sequence is a man between 70 and 80 years old with acute or convalescent COVID-19. The chain carries TRBV28 and TRBJ2-7, with a weak D call TRBD2 (6 bases). The CDR3 DNA is TGTGCCAGCAGCCTTAATGGCGGGACGGTAGACGAGCAGTACTTC. Its translation is CASSLNGGTVDEQYF.